The 21 T cell receptor beta chains listed next were all sequenced from one sample in a study of CD8+ T cells in alopecia areata. The authors extracted RNA and reverse transcribed it into cDNA as the sequencing template. Profiled with immunoSEQ multiplex PCR; TCRdb holds only in-frame clones, not every one. The data contain 40,000 to 50,000 clones, about three fifths of them seen just once; the ten biggest clones take up 20% to 25%. Treatment meaning: oral pan-JAK inhibitor, 5-10 mg twice daily. The specimen was CD8+ T cells sorted from blood, collected at week 4, from a patient treated with tofacitinib. All receptors come from a human donor with alopecia areata.

The chain joins TRBV4-3 to TRBJ1-2, with D unclear. V lost 0 bases and J lost 6, with 14 bases in between. The germline V gene encodes CDR1 LGHNA and CDR2 YSLEER. The CDR3 totals 15 residues. In nucleotides, the CDR3 is TGCGCCAGCAGCCAAGAACAACAAGTCCTGGATGGCTACACCTTC. Encoded protein: CASSQEQQVLDGYTF.

The sample holds a few counts of this clone. The chain has TRBV19 and TRBJ1-5; D is ambiguous. The CDR3 loop spans 12 amino acids. Germline loops: CDR1 LNHDA, CDR2 SQIVND (reference sequence). V lost 3 bases, J lost 5 bases, and 5 bases lay in between. In nucleotides, the CDR3 is TGTGCCAGTAGTATCTGGGATCAGCCCCAGCATTTT. Protein sequence: CASSIWDQPQHF.

The V gene is TRBV6-6, the J gene TRBJ1-1; TRBD1 might be the D (5 bases). V lost 4 bases and J lost 4, with 7 bases in between. This CDR3 contains 12 residues. CDR1 is MNHNY and CDR2 is SVGAGI in the germline V gene (reference sequence). This CDR3 reads CASSWGSTEAFF. The CDR3 DNA follows: TGTGCCAGCAGTTGGGGGAGCACTGAAGCTTTCTTT.

A few counts support this clone. The V gene is TRBV27, the J gene TRBJ2-1; D is uncertain. In germline, CDR1 is MNHEY, CDR2 SMNVEV (reference sequence). CDR3 size: 16 residues. The V end lost 2 bases, the J end lost 3 bases, and 14 bases lay between the germline ends. CDR3 sequence reads: CASSLIGSGDYNEQFF. The DNA for the CDR3 is TGTGCCAGCAGTTTAATAGGGTCAGGAGACTACAATGAGCAGTTCTTC.

J is TRBJ2-3 and V is TRBV15; D is undetermined. CDR1 is LNHNV, CDR2 YYDKDF, per germline (reference sequence). V lost 0 bases and J 2 bases, leaving 9 bases between the germline ends. This CDR3 has 15 residues. The CDR3 spells CATSRDLGNTDTQYF. As DNA, the CDR3 is TGTGCCACCAGCAGAGATCTTGGCAACACAGATACGCAGTATTTT.

The chain recombines TRBV9 with TRBJ1-1, with a possible D match to TRBD1 (5 bases). V lost 0 bases and J lost 5, with 14 bases in between. The CDR3 extends over 15 amino acids. CDR1 and CDR2 (germline): SGDLS, YYNGEE. DNA for the CDR3: TGTGCCAGCAGCGTAGAAAAGGGGCCAGGGACTGAAGCTTTCTTT. Translation gives CASSVEKGPGTEAFF.

This clone turned up a few times. The chain couples TRBV19 to TRBJ1-5; 8 bases align to TRBD1. Trimming at V came to 5 bases and at J to 7 bases, leaving 10 bases not matched to a gene. The germline gives CDR1 LNHDA, CDR2 SQIVND (reference sequence). This CDR3 contains 15 residues. In nucleotides, the CDR3 is TGTGCCAGTAGTTCGTCCGGGACAGGAAGCCAGCCCCAGCATTTT. It codes for CASSSSGTGSQPQHF.

The J gene is TRBJ2-1, the V gene TRBV7-2, with D possibly matching TRBD2 (6 bases). Trimming left V 3 bases short and J 9 bases short, with 15 bases between. This CDR3 has 14 amino acids. The germline V gene has CDR1 SGHTA and CDR2 FQGNSA. This CDR3 reads CASSFTEGRVEQFF. The CDR3 coding sequence is TGTGCCAGCAGCTTCACGGAGGGCAGGGTTGAGCAGTTCTTC.

About this clone: The sample contains more than one DNA sequence encoding this CDR3. The chain combines TRBV30 with TRBJ1-1; D is undetermined. Germline V gives CDR1 GTSNPN, CDR2 SVGIG (reference sequence). The CDR3 is 13 amino acids. Trimming removed 2 bases from V and 0 bases from J, with 7 bases in between. CDR3 in DNA: TGTGCCTGGAGTCCAGGCATGAACACTGAAGCTTTCTTT. Translation gives CAWSPGMNTEAFF.

The V and J genes are TRBV29-1 and TRBJ1-1; D possibly corresponds to TRBD1 (6 bases). V was trimmed by 6 bases and J by 0 bases, leaving 14 bases between them. CDR3 length: 14 residues. Germline CDR1 reads SQVTM; CDR2 reads ANQGSEA. The CDR3 region has the DNA TGCAGCGTCCACACCGGGACATTGAACACTGAAGCTTTCTTT. It specifies CSVHTGTLNTEAFF.

The CDR3, as DNA: TGTGCCAGCAGCTTAGCAGGGAATTTATATGGCTACACCTTC. Amino acids: CASSLAGNLYGYTF. The V gene is TRBV11-3, the J gene TRBJ1-2, with D possibly matching TRBD1 (5 bases). Trimming took off 1 base at V and 5 bases at J, with 11 bases between the two ends. The CDR3 length is 14 residues. CDR1 is SGHNT and CDR2 is YENEEA in the germline V gene.

This clone came up a few times. CDR3 DNA sequence: TGCAGCGGAATTACAGAGAACACTGAAGCTTTCTTT. Translated: CSGITENTEAFF. V gene TRBV29-1 combines with J gene TRBJ1-1, with D unresolved. The V end lost 7 bases, the J end lost 1 base, and 10 bases lay between the germline ends. The CDR3 covers 12 residues. The germline V gene encodes CDR1 SQVTM and CDR2 ANQGSEA. The complete variable domain, with remaining parts taken from reference TRBV29-1 and TRBJ1-1, reads SAVISQKPSRDICQRGTSLTIQCQVDSQVTMMFWYRQQPGQSLTLIATANQGSEATYESGFVIDKFPISRPNLTFSTLTVSNMSPEDSSIYLCSGITENTEAFFGQGTRLTVV.

The chain is built from TRBV6-5 and TRBJ1-5, with unresolved D. The germline CDR1 and CDR2 sequences are MNHEY and SVGAGI. This CDR3 contains 13 residues. Between the trimmed V and J ends, which lost 6 bases and 7 bases, there was a span of 13 bases. Written as DNA, the CDR3 is TGTGCCAGCAGAATCGGTCTGAGGCAGCCCCAGCATTTT. It encodes CASRIGLRQPQHF.

The chain carries TRBV29-1 and TRBJ1-1, with D unresolved. V was shortened by 3 bases and J by 8 bases, with 4 bases between the two germline ends. Germline CDR1 SQVTM, CDR2 ANQGSEA. This CDR3 has 9 residues. The CDR3 region is CSVDREAFF. The CDR3 DNA sequence: TGCAGCGTTGACCGGGAAGCTTTCTTT.

A few counts support this clone. This chain uses TRBV29-1 with TRBJ2-5; 9 positions match TRBD2. Germline V gene lookup returns CDR1 SQVTM and CDR2 ANQGSEA. The length of the CDR3 is 12 residues. V was pared by 2 bases and J by 5 bases, with 0 bases of the junction left unmatched. The DNA for the CDR3 is TGCAGCGTTGAACTAGCGGGGGAGACCCAGTACTTC. Translated: CSVELAGETQYF.

The chain combines TRBV6-5 with TRBJ2-7; D gene uncertain. CDR3 length: 15 residues. Germline V gives CDR1 MNHEY, CDR2 SVGAGI. V was pared by 0 bases and J by 3 bases, with 12 bases between. CDR3 sequence: CASSYSEVPNYEQYF. CDR3 sequence (DNA): TGTGCCAGCAGTTACTCAGAGGTTCCCAACTACGAGCAGTACTTC.

The genes are TRBV19 and TRBJ2-2, with 7 bases identical to TRBD1. Germline CDR1 and CDR2: LNHDA and SQIVND (reference sequence). The CDR3 is made up of 15 amino acids. The V and J ends lost 5 bases and 4 bases, in that order; junction bases with no gene match: 7. This CDR3 is CASSVTGWGTGELFF. CDR3 sequence (DNA): TGTGCCAGTAGTGTGACAGGGTGGGGCACCGGGGAGCTGTTTTTT.

The chain employs TRBV27 and TRBJ2-1, with TRBD1 as a possible D gene (6 bases). The CDR3 contains 11 residues. CDR1 is MNHEY, CDR2 SMNVEV, per germline (reference sequence). V shed 4 bases and J shed 11 bases, with 9 bases lying between them. The CDR3 nucleotides read TGTGCCAGCAGTTCGGGACATCAGCAGTTCTTC. Protein: CASSSGHQQFF.

This clone was seen only a few times. The chain recombines TRBV30 with TRBJ2-3; possibly TRBD2 for D (6 bases). The V and J ends lost 0 bases and 4 bases respectively, with 17 bases between them. This CDR3 spans 16 amino acids. Germline V gene lookup returns CDR1 GTSNPN and CDR2 SVGIG (reference sequence). The CDR3 coding sequence is TGTGCCTGGAGTGTACCGAGCGGGTTCCAGTCAGATACGCAGTATTTT. Amino acid sequence: CAWSVPSGFQSDTQYF.

In its sample, this clone was seen a few times. This rearrangement joins TRBV29-1 to TRBJ2-7; TRBD1 matches 7 bases. With V trimmed by 6 bases and J by 4 bases, 6 bases remained unmatched. This CDR3 spans 12 amino acids. From germline, CDR1 is SQVTM and CDR2 ANQGSEA. CDR3 region: CSVRGTDYEQYF. The CDR3 DNA is TGCAGCGTAAGAGGGACAGATTACGAGCAGTACTTC.

The chain is built from TRBV5-1 and TRBJ1-3; possibly TRBD1 for D (5 bases). The CDR3 is 15 residues long. Germline loops: CDR1 SGHRS, CDR2 YFSETQ. V was trimmed by 4 bases and J by 4 bases, leaving 15 bases between them. The CDR3 protein is CASSMTDFLGNTIYF. In DNA, the CDR3 is TGCGCCAGCAGCATGACAGATTTTTTAGGAAACACCATATATTTT.